Listed below are T cell receptor beta chains from one sample, sequenced in a study of T-cell reconstitution after alpha-beta-depleted transplantation in children. TCRdb recomputed calls from the PCR reads with MiXCR, one row per CDR3 protein. The repertoire consists of hundreds of thousands of distinct CDR3 sequences, with around 17% occurring once and the leading ten covering 1.1%. The sample in question was PBMCs from the stem cell graft donor, obtained from the stem cell graft. These receptors were obtained from a human donor who donated a stem cell graft to a child with acute myeloid leukemia. Both conserved end residues are part of each CDR3. Each record gives: D gene, V gene, J gene, clone size, CDR3 DNA, CDR3 protein. A D gene is named only where the DNA matches it firmly. Only some rows state a clone size, as once, few, many or a class for expanded clones.

TRBD1	TRBV7-2	TRBJ2-1	many	TGTGCCAGCAGCTTCTCCTTTGGACAGGGGGGTGAGTTCTTC	CASSFSFGQGGEFF
TRBD1	TRBV20-1	TRBJ2-1	many	TGCAGTGCTCAGGGGGATGAGCAGTTCTTC	CSAQGDEQFF
TRBD1	TRBV9	TRBJ2-7	.	TGTGCCAGCAGCCGGACAGGGGGAAACGAGCAGTACTTC	CASSRTGGNEQYF
.	TRBV4-3	TRBJ1-3	.	TGCGCCACCAGCCCGGGGTTCGGAAACACCATATATTTT	CATSPGFGNTIYF
.	TRBV2	TRBJ2-7	few	TGTGCCAGCAGTGAGGGTTACACTGGCTACTTC	CASSEGYTGYF
TRBD1	TRBV20-1	TRBJ1-1	.	TGCAGTGCTATTCCCCGCAAGACAGGGATCACTGAAGCTTTCTTT	CSAIPRKTGITEAFF
.	TRBV7-9	TRBJ2-7	few	TGTGCCAGCAGCTTATCGGGACAAGGCTACGAGCAGTACTTC	CASSLSGQGYEQYF
.	TRBV4-3	TRBJ1-1	few	TGCGCCAGCAGCCAAGGCCCGACAGCGAACACTGAAGCTTTCTTT	CASSQGPTANTEAFF
.	TRBV9	TRBJ2-7	.	TGTGCCAGCAGCGCAGGGTCTACCTCCTACGAGCAGTACTTC	CASSAGSTSYEQYF
.	TRBV5-1	TRBJ1-1	few	TGCGCCAGCCGCTCCAGCCCGAACACTGAAGCTTTCTTT	CASRSSPNTEAFF
.	TRBV6-1	TRBJ1-2	many	TGTGCCAGCAGTGAAGTCGGCCAGGACTATGGCTACACCTTC	CASSEVGQDYGYTF
TRBD1	TRBV7-2	TRBJ1-5	many	TGTGCCAGCAGCTTAGTCCCGGGACAGGGATTCGGCGACCAGCCCCAGCATTTT	CASSLVPGQGFGDQPQHF
.	TRBV4-3	TRBJ2-3	.	TGCGCCAGCAGCCAAGGGGACTCGTTTACAGGGTCGGGTGCAGATACGCAGTATTTT	CASSQGDSFTGSGADTQYF
TRBD1	TRBV20-1	TRBJ1-6	many	TGCAGTGCTAGAGATCGGCAGGGGGAATCCTATAATTCACCCCTCCACTTT	CSARDRQGESYNSPLHF
.	TRBV6-1	TRBJ2-5	.	TGTGCCAGCAGAACACCGAAGAGGGCAGGGGGGGGAGAGACCCAGTACTTC	CASRTPKRAGGGETQYF
.	TRBV7-9	TRBJ1-4	few	TGTGCCAGCAGCCCGCCCGAAGGGAAACTGTTTTTT	CASSPPEGKLFF
TRBD2	TRBV7-2	TRBJ2-1	many	TGTGCCAGCAGCTTAGCCCCTAGCGGGGGGGCCAATGAGCAGTTCTTC	CASSLAPSGGANEQFF
.	TRBV19	TRBJ2-3	.	TGTGCCAGTAGTCACCGGGCCTCAGGCGCAGATACGCAGTATTTT	CASSHRASGADTQYF
.	TRBV13	TRBJ2-3	.	TGTGCCAGCAGCTCCGGGCTGACAGGTGGGGATACGCAGTATTTT	CASSSGLTGGDTQYF
.	TRBV20-1	TRBJ1-5	many	TGCAGTGCTAGTCAATCAGAGGTTCAGCCCCAGCATTTT	CSASQSEVQPQHF
.	TRBV29-1	TRBJ1-5	.	TGCAGCGTTGGGGGCCAGGACCAGCCCCAGCATTTT	CSVGGQDQPQHF
.	TRBV4-3	TRBJ2-1	few	TGCGCCAGCAGCCAAGTGTCAAGGTCTAACAATGAGCAGTTCTTC	CASSQVSRSNNEQFF
TRBD1	TRBV13	TRBJ1-4	.	TGTGCCAGCAGCTTAGGTTCACAGGGGACTGAAAAACTGTTTTTT	CASSLGSQGTEKLFF
TRBD2	TRBV7-8	TRBJ2-7	.	TGTGCCAGCAGCTTAGGCCAGCGGGGGTTTTACGAGCAGTACTTC	CASSLGQRGFYEQYF
.	TRBV5-6	TRBJ2-2	many	TGTGCCAGCAGCTACCCACGCACCGGGGAGCTGTTTTTT	CASSYPRTGELFF
.	TRBV4-1	TRBJ1-2	many	TGCGCCAGCAGCCAAGTTACCCCACAGGGCTACACCTTC	CASSQVTPQGYTF
.	TRBV7-3	TRBJ1-1	many	TGTGCCAGCAGCTTAAGGGGAGTGAACACTGAAGCTTTCTTT	CASSLRGVNTEAFF
.	TRBV6-5	TRBJ2-6	.	TGTGCCAGCAGCTACAAGGCTGGGGCCAACGTCCTGACTTTC	CASSYKAGANVLTF
.	TRBV12-3/TRBV12-4	TRBJ1-6	few	TGTGCCAGCAGTTCCGTCGGGGTCGATTCACCCCTCCACTTT	CASSSVGVDSPLHF
.	TRBV15	TRBJ1-3	few	TGTGCCACCACTTCAGGGGAGACGCGAGGAAACACCATATATTTT	CATTSGETRGNTIYF
.	TRBV5-6	TRBJ1-2	many	TGTGCCAGCAGCTTGGCCAGCTATGGCTACACCTTC	CASSLASYGYTF
.	TRBV20-1	TRBJ2-7	many	TGCAGTGCTCTCCGACGGGGGACCTACGAGCAGTACTTC	CSALRRGTYEQYF
.	TRBV20-1	TRBJ2-2	many	TGCAGTGCTAGAGGAAACACCGGGGAGCTGTTTTTT	CSARGNTGELFF
TRBD1	TRBV7-9	TRBJ2-3	few	TGTGCCAGCAGCCGTGGACAGGGGGTTCTCACAGATACGCAGTATTTT	CASSRGQGVLTDTQYF
TRBD1	TRBV24-1	TRBJ2-5	.	TGTGCCACCAGTGATTTGCAGACAGGGGGCCGAGAGACCCAGTACTTC	CATSDLQTGGRETQYF
.	TRBV29-1	TRBJ2-2	.	TGCAGCGTTGCCCCTGGGGGAAACACCGGGGAGCTGTTTTTT	CSVAPGGNTGELFF
.	TRBV5-1	TRBJ2-4	.	TGCGCCAGCAGCGCCGGACGGGAAAACATTCAGTACTTC	CASSAGRENIQYF
.	TRBV5-6	TRBJ2-1	.	TGTGCCAGCAGCTTACGCGGGGCGTACTACAATGAGCAGTTCTTC	CASSLRGAYYNEQFF
.	TRBV4-2	TRBJ1-6	.	TGTGCCAGCAGCCAAGATCTCTCAGGGAGTAGGTCACCCCTCCACTTT	CASSQDLSGSRSPLHF
TRBD1	TRBV20-1	TRBJ1-5	many	TGCAGTGCTAGTTACAGGGGGCTGGCGAATCAGCCCCAGCATTTT	CSASYRGLANQPQHF
.	TRBV20-1	TRBJ2-1	.	TGCAGTGCTATAACAGGGTTTGTGTTCTTC	CSAITGFVFF
.	TRBV28	TRBJ1-2	once	TGTGCCAGCAGTTTAAGGGATGTGACTGGCTACACCTTC	CASSLRDVTGYTF
TRBD1	TRBV20-1	TRBJ1-3	many	TGCAGTGCCTGGGACAGCAGAAACACCATATATTTT	CSAWDSRNTIYF